Below, one T cell receptor beta chain is given with its context. The target antigen is unknown. About 10^5 TCR templates were assayed per sample. The assay was immunoSEQ multiplex PCR, and TCRdb's table has in-frame clones only and misses some. The sample carries some 100,000 clones, around 95% recorded once. The germline CDR1 and CDR2 sequences are SGHVS and FNYEAQ. The CDR3 totals 15 residues. V shed 1 base and J shed 5 bases, with 14 bases lying between them. These data come from a study of siplizumab effects on memory and regulatory T cells. Study findings and constraints: A significant reduction in alloreactive sequences traceable to unstimulated CD4+ memory cells was produced by siplizumab. Apparently more diverse than memory cells, naive T cells also seemed major alloresponse contributors.

Sequenced input: Tregs sorted from blood. The chain uses TRBV7-6 and TRBJ1-1; D is possibly TRBD1 (6 bases). This TCR came from a human donor in good health. Here the CDR3 DNA reads TGTGCCAGCAGCTTAGGGGGCCCAGGGGATACTGAAGCTTTCTTT. Translating gives CASSLGGPGDTEAFF.